This TCR beta chain emerged from a study of blood T cell repertoires in COVID-19 (dated by TCRdb to the early 2020s). The study in broad terms: Samples from collaborators originated in the United States, Italy and Spain and spanned both the acute and convalescent phases of COVID-19. The prospective study material was composed of cDNA or gDNA derived from T cells, B-cell-depleted T cells, or PBMCs. Subjects who had been exposed to COVID-19, were actively infected with it, or had recovered from it provided the deeply sampled blood TCRbeta repertoires that made up the dataset. The repertoires were made available in a free public database intended to serve as a resource for research on the immune response to SARS-CoV-2. Samples were obtained from the ongoing ImmuneRACE study (first 160 participants) and from approximately 1,200 subjects provided by 6 global collaborators. Sample metadata almost always included a de-identified subject ID, COVID-19 status, age in years and sex. HLA class I and class II types, where available, came from metadata supplied by the sample provider rather than from assay-based typing. The full study reports these points: Clinical and demographic metadata were provided uncurated, with the amount varying by source and participant.

This clone came up a few times. The antigen it recognizes is unknown. Per-nucleotide qualities are absent, and no much larger clonotype sits a single base away. TCRbeta CDR3 regions were amplified from genomic DNA by means of the immunoSEQ Assay, a bias-controlled multiplex PCR. As for the original processing: Within the assay, amplification of reference gene primers was used to estimate how many nucleated cells each sample contained. To quantify the absolute abundance of each unique TCRbeta CDR3 rearrangement, sequence reads were collapsed and filtered. Productive Simpson clonality was computed per sample as the square root of Simpson's diversity index over productive rearrangements. Not all clones reach the TCRdb copy of this immuneACCESS table, which keeps in-frame sequences only. Checked studies attribute under half of the gap to unresolved V genes and leave the rest unexplained. The V and J calls and clone size were taken over from that table, and D and trimming were inferred from the DNA. This sample is represented by more than 200,000 clones; under 90% of them were singletons. The ten largest make up over 9.5% of the sample.

In Seattle, one collaborating source enrolled patients while the infection was active and tracked those patients longitudinally over the course of disease. Each collaborating institution followed its own protocols to collect whole blood in K2EDTA tubes. For TCRbeta analysis, collaborators shipped samples as frozen whole blood, isolated PBMCs, or DNA extracted from either of those sample types. The CDR3 sequence holds 15 residues, the cysteine and phenylalanine included. The CDR3 DNA has 45 bases and is translated from base 1. V is pruned by 3 bases and J by 10 bases, leaving 10 bases of the junction without a gene match. Per the germline V gene, MDHEN is the CDR1 and SYDVKM is the CDR2.

Recombination linked TRBV28 to TRBJ2-1, with TRBD2 identical over 9 junction bases. The sequence derives from a woman of 80 years or more with COVID-19, enrolled during active disease. Specimen: peripheral blood. The nucleotides read TGTGCCAGCAGTTTCCTCGGGACTAGCTTAGAGGAGCAGTTCTTC. It encodes CASSFLGTSLEEQFF. The CDR3, completed at both ends by the reference TRBV28 and TRBJ2-1 genes, gives the full variable domain DVKVTQSSRYLVKRTGEKVFLECVQDMDHENMFWYRQDPGLGLRLIYFSYDVKMKEKGDIPEGYSVSREKKERFSLILESASTNQTSMYLCASSFLGTSLEEQFFGPGTRLTVL.